The 4 T cell receptor beta chains below were found in one sample sequenced in a study of shared clonotypes between healthy human individuals (dated by TCRdb to between 2020 and 2021). Library preparation was by the immunoSEQ multiplex PCR assay. Imported from immuneACCESS, the table was reduced by TCRdb to in-frame sequences with V and J called. These copies leave out some clones; in studies compared against another copy, an unresolved V gene accounts for under half, and the cause of the remainder is not known. Here the sample has roughly 500,000 clones; 90% to 97% occur a single time. Of the sample, about 0.057% falls within the top ten clones. Sequencing input: naive CD4+ T cells sorted from blood. The cell subset or site label, as the study defines it: CD45RA+ positively selected. These receptors originate from a woman in her twenties or thirties in good health.

The chain recombines TRBV5-1 with TRBJ2-5; D tentatively fits TRBD1 or TRBD2 (5 bases each). This CDR3 has 15 residues. Per germline, CDR1 SGHRS and CDR2 YFSETQ. V dropped 0 bases and J dropped 6 bases, with 15 bases sitting between them. The CDR3 sequence: CASSLVGTTIQTQYF. The CDR3 DNA reads TGCGCCAGCAGCTTGGTAGGGACCACCATTCAGACCCAGTACTTC.

This clone was detected once. V and J are TRBV6-1 and TRBJ2-1; possible D gene TRBD2, 5 bases. With 6 bases removed from V and 9 bases from J, the gap between germline ends came to 15 bases. Germline assignment: CDR1 MNHNS and CDR2 SASEGT. This CDR3 is 13 amino acids long. CDR3 DNA sequence: TGTGCCAGCAGCCTAAGCTGGGAGACTGAGCAGTTCTTC. Residues: CASSLSWETEQFF.

This clone has just one count. The genes are TRBV29-1 and TRBJ2-5; no firm D call. This CDR3 has 13 amino acids. Germline V lookup: CDR1 SQVTM, CDR2 ANQGSEA. Between the trimmed V and J ends, which lost 5 bases and 4 bases, there was a span of 14 bases. CDR3 DNA sequence: TGCAGCGTTTCCCACAGAATGACAGAGACCCAGTACTTC. The encoded protein is CSVSHRMTETQYF.

CDR3 bases: TGTGCCAGCAGCTTAGAAGGGACTTGGGGTGAAAAACTGTTTTTT. As protein: CASSLEGTWGEKLFF. The V and J genes are TRBV7-9 and TRBJ1-4; weak D call: TRBD1 (5 bases). The CDR3 totals 15 residues. The V and J ends lost 1 base and 7 bases respectively, with 13 bases between them. Germline assignment: CDR1 SEHNR and CDR2 FQNEAQ (reference sequence).